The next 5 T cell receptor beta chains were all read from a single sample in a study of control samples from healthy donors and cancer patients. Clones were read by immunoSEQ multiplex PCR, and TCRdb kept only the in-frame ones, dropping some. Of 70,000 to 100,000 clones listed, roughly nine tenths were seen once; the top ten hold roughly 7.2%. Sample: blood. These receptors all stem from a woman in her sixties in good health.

The CDR3 here is CASSQRETRPGGQPQHF. CDR3 DNA sequence: TGCGCCAGCAGCCAACGAGAGACTAGGCCGGGGGGGCAGCCCCAGCATTTT. This chain joins TRBV4-1 and TRBJ1-5; weak D call: TRBD1 (5 bases). Germline V gene lookup returns CDR1 MGHRA and CDR2 YSYEKL. V lost 2 bases and J lost 7, with 21 bases in between. The CDR3 is 17 residues long.

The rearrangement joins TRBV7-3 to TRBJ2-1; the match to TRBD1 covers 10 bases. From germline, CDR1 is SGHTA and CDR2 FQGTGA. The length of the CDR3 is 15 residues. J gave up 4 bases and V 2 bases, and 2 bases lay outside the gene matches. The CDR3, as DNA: TGTGCCAGCAGCTTAGGGACAGGGGTTTACAATGAGCAGTTCTTC. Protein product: CASSLGTGVYNEQFF.

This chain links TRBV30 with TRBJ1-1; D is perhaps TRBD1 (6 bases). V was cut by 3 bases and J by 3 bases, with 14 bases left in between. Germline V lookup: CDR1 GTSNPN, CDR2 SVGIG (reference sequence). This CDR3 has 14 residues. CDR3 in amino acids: CAWSPSRGYTEAFF. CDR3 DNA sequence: TGTGCCTGGAGCCCTAGTAGGGGGTACACTGAAGCTTTCTTT.

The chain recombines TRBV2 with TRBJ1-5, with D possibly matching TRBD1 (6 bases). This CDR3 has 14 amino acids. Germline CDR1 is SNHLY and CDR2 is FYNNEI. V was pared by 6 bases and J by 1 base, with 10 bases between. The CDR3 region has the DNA TGTGCCAGCAGCGCAGGGGTGAGCAATCAGCCCCAGCATTTT. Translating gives CASSAGVSNQPQHF.

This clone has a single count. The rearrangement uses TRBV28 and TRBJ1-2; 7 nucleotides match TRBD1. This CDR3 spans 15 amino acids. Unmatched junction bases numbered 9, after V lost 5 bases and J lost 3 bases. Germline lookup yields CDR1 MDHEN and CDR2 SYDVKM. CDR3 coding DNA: TGTGCCAGCAGTAAAGGGGGCAGGGGGGACTATGGCTACACCTTC. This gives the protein CASSKGGRGDYGYTF.